Each of the 27 T cell receptor beta chains below was sequenced from the same sample in a study of early T cells in non-severe SARS-CoV-2 infection. Each CDR3 protein is one row after TCRdb ran MiXCR on the 5' RACE reads. The data contain 75,000 to 80,000 distinct CDR3 sequences, 15% of them singletons. Sequencing was done on a sample of whole blood. The receptors come from an adult who was a healthcare worker with PCR-confirmed SARS-CoV-2 infection or an uninfected control (not recorded which).

This clonotype was detected a few times. This chain connects TRBV7-8 to TRBJ2-7, with unresolved D. The CDR3 is made up of 14 amino acids. Trimming shortened V by 2 bases and J by 7 bases, and 15 bases separated the two germline ends. Germline V CDR1 and CDR2: SGHVS, FQNEAQ. The CDR3 loop reads CASSLLPGLGEQYF. The CDR3 DNA sequence: TGTGCCAGCAGCTTACTTCCAGGTCTGGGGGAGCAGTACTTC.

The chain is built from TRBV29-1 and TRBJ2-5, with D perhaps matching TRBD2 (6 bases). Germline loops: CDR1 SQVTM, CDR2 ANQGSEA. Trimming pared 6 bases from V and 2 bases from J, leaving 19 bases between. This CDR3 comprises 15 residues. For the CDR3, the DNA is TGCAGCGTGCAGCTTACCGGGACTTATCAAGAGACCCAGTACTTC. It is translated as CSVQLTGTYQETQYF. The full variable domain, in which reference TRBV29-1 and TRBJ2-5 provide the parts outside the CDR3, is SAVISQKPSRDICQRGTSLTIQCQVDSQVTMMFWYRQQPGQSLTLIATANQGSEATYESGFVIDKFPISRPNLTFSTLTVSNMSPEDSSIYLCSVQLTGTYQETQYFGPGTRLLVL.

V is TRBV9 and J is TRBJ2-5, with 8 bases aligning to TRBD1. After removal of 0 bases from V and 4 bases from J, the junction contained 5 bases not matched to a gene. The germline V gene has CDR1 SGDLS and CDR2 YYNGEE. CDR3 length: 15 amino acids. CDR3 DNA sequence: TGTGCCAGCAGCGTAGAAGGACAGGGACGAGAGACCCAGTACTTC. Its protein is CASSVEGQGRETQYF.

The CDR3 loop reads CSVGRTTFNEQFF. The CDR3 nucleotides are TGCAGCGTTGGTCGGACTACTTTCAATGAGCAGTTCTTC. The chain is built from TRBV29-1 and TRBJ2-1; weak D call: TRBD2 (6 bases). CDR1 and CDR2 (germline): SQVTM, ANQGSEA. V was pared by 4 bases and J by 6 bases, with 13 bases between. The CDR3 spans 13 residues.

The chain joins TRBV11-3 to TRBJ1-4, with D possibly matching TRBD1 (5 bases). The CDR3 has 15 amino acids. Trimming took off 5 bases at V and 5 bases at J, with 15 bases between the two ends. Germline V CDR1 and CDR2: SGHNT, YENEEA. CDR3 sequence reads: CASSPEGQQNEKLFF. In nucleotides, the CDR3 is TGTGCCAGCAGCCCAGAGGGGCAGCAGAATGAAAAACTGTTTTTT.

This clonotype appeared a few times. This chain links TRBV11-2 with TRBJ2-4, with 7 bases aligning to TRBD1. The CDR3 has 13 residues. V dropped 5 bases and J dropped 5; count of bases not matched to a gene: 3. Germline V gene data show CDR1 as SGHAT and CDR2 as FQNNGV. The DNA for the CDR3 is TGTGCCAGCAGCCAAGACAGGGAAAACATTCAGTACTTC. Protein: CASSQDRENIQYF.

V and J are TRBV10-1 and TRBJ2-7; D gene uncertain. CDR3 length equals 13 residues. Trimming left V 2 bases short and J 3 bases short, with 8 bases between. Germline V gene sequence: CDR1 WNHNN, CDR2 SYGVQD (reference sequence). The CDR3 nucleotides read TGCGCCAGCAGTGAGCAGGTGGACTACGAGCAGTACTTC. It yields the protein CASSEQVDYEQYF.

This clonotype appeared many times. The CDR3 reads CASSSMIALGQYF. Here the CDR3 DNA reads TGTGCCAGCAGCTCGATGATCGCGCTTGGGCAGTATTTT. The rearrangement uses TRBV11-2 and TRBJ2-3, with no clear D. The germline V gene has CDR1 SGHAT and CDR2 FQNNGV. This CDR3 has 13 residues. Trimming removed 4 bases from V and 11 bases from J, with 16 bases in between.

The CDR3 protein is CASSQESRGNTEAFF. CDR3 coding DNA: TGCGCCAGCAGCCAAGAGTCCAGGGGGAACACTGAAGCTTTCTTT. The gene calls are TRBV4-3 and TRBJ1-1; D may be TRBD1 (6 bases). Per germline, CDR1 LGHNA and CDR2 YSLEER. The CDR3 has 15 amino acids. V was pared by 0 bases and J by 1 base, with 9 bases between.

A few counts support this clonotype. V gene TRBV18 combines with J gene TRBJ1-5; TRBD1 might be the D (6 bases). The CDR3 runs 14 residues. The germline V gene encodes CDR1 KGHSH and CDR2 LQKENI. V shed 2 bases and J shed 4 bases, with 9 bases lying between them. The CDR3 spells CASSPSGENQPQHF. The CDR3 region has the DNA TGTGCCAGCTCACCATCAGGGGAAAATCAGCCCCAGCATTTT.

This clonotype has more than one count but fewer than ten. The chain is built from TRBV11-2 and TRBJ2-1; TRBD2 matches at 7 bases. Germline trimming cut 3 bases from V and 10 bases from J; bases unmatched to any gene: 15. The CDR3 runs 16 residues. CDR1 SGHAT and CDR2 FQNNGV come from the germline V gene. The CDR3 protein is CASSFVGVGGAWEQFF. The CDR3, as DNA: TGTGCCAGCAGCTTTGTAGGTGTGGGAGGGGCGTGGGAGCAGTTCTTC.

This clonotype was recorded a few times. The rearrangement uses TRBV29-1 and TRBJ2-3, with 9 bases matching TRBD1. Germline trimming cut 8 bases from V and 4 bases from J; bases unmatched to any gene: 13. Germline-derived CDR1 and CDR2 are SQVTM and ANQGSEA. This CDR3 has 15 amino acids. This chain's CDR3 is CSSWRTGDSADTQYF. The CDR3 bases are TGCAGCTCTTGGCGGACAGGGGATTCTGCAGATACGCAGTATTTT.

The rearrangement links TRBV5-1 to TRBJ1-2, with D tentatively TRBD1 (5 bases). Trimming stripped 1 base from V and 6 bases from J, with 10 bases between. CDR3 length: 13 residues. Looked up from germline, CDR1 is SGHRS and CDR2 is YFSETQ. The CDR3 DNA sequence: TGCGCCAGCAGCTTGCAGGGACCGCATGGCTACACCTTC. It yields the protein CASSLQGPHGYTF.

This clonotype was counted between two and nine times. The gene calls are TRBV3-1 and TRBJ2-5; 7 bases agree with TRBD1. The CDR3 sequence is 14 residues long. After removal of 4 bases from V and 1 base from J, the junction contained 3 bases not matched to a gene. Looked up from germline, CDR1 is LGHDT and CDR2 is YNNKEL (reference sequence). The CDR3 here is CASSLDRAQETQYF. In DNA form, the CDR3 reads TGTGCCAGCAGCCTAGACAGGGCCCAAGAGACCCAGTACTTC.

The V gene is TRBV19, the J gene TRBJ2-1; D unclear. Germline loops: CDR1 LNHDA, CDR2 SQIVND (reference sequence). Trimming left V 5 bases short and J 2 bases short, with 4 bases between. The length of the CDR3 is 12 residues. In nucleotides, the CDR3 is TGTGCCAGTAGTCTCCCCTACAATGAGCAGTTCTTC. The encoded protein is CASSLPYNEQFF.

This CDR3 reads CSVASGGAYEQYF. The CDR3 DNA reads as TGCAGCGTTGCTAGCGGGGGGGCCTACGAGCAGTACTTC. The J gene is TRBJ2-7, the V gene TRBV29-1; 12 bases fit TRBD2. V gave up 4 bases and J gave up 2 bases; unmatched junction bases: 0. CDR3 length: 13 residues. Germline CDR1 reads SQVTM; CDR2 reads ANQGSEA.

This clonotype was counted a few times. V and J are TRBV3-1 and TRBJ1-1; D perhaps matches TRBD1 (5 bases). CDR3 length: 16 residues. Germline V gives CDR1 LGHDT, CDR2 YNNKEL (reference sequence). The V and J ends lost 0 bases and 0 bases respectively, with 11 bases between them. The CDR3 coding sequence is TGTGCCAGCAGCCAAGATCGGCGACAGCTGAACACTGAAGCTTTCTTT. Protein product: CASSQDRRQLNTEAFF.

This rearrangement joins TRBV2 to TRBJ2-5; unclear D gene. V gave up 4 bases and J gave up 7 bases, with 7 bases separating them. This CDR3 is built from 11 residues. CDR1 and CDR2 (germline): SNHLY, FYNNEI. This CDR3 reads CASSVKGTQYF. CDR3 bases: TGTGCCAGCAGTGTAAAGGGGACCCAGTACTTC.

The CDR3 protein is CSARVPRQGKDQPQHF. The CDR3 nucleotides read TGCAGTGCTAGAGTTCCCCGACAGGGAAAAGATCAGCCCCAGCATTTT. The chain joins TRBV20-1 to TRBJ1-5, with 7 bases identical to TRBD1. J gave up 5 bases and V 1 base, and 11 bases lay outside the gene matches. Looked up from germline, CDR1 is DFQATT and CDR2 is SNEGSKA (reference sequence). This CDR3 spans 16 amino acids.

The chain joins TRBV5-1 to TRBJ2-3, with unresolved D. The CDR3 is made up of 12 amino acids. Per germline, CDR1 SGHRS and CDR2 YFSETQ. The V end lost 0 bases, the J end lost 6 bases, and 5 bases lay between the germline ends. The CDR3 sequence: CASSLDDDTQYF. The CDR3 DNA reads TGCGCCAGCAGCTTGGATGATGATACGCAGTATTTT.

This clonotype was counted at least ten times. This chain links TRBV7-6 with TRBJ2-7, with 7 bases fitting TRBD1. Per the germline V gene, CDR1 is SGHVS and CDR2 is FNYEAQ. J lost 2 bases, V lost 5 bases, and 9 bases had no gene match. The CDR3 has 15 amino acids. The CDR3, as DNA: TGTGCCAGCAGCCACCAAAGGGACAGCACCTACGAGCAGTACTTC. Its protein is CASSHQRDSTYEQYF.

In this sample, this clonotype turned up many times. The rearrangement links TRBV25-1 to TRBJ2-1, with 10 nucleotides matching TRBD2. Germline V gene data show CDR1 as MGHDK and CDR2 as SYGVNS. The CDR3 consists of 16 residues. V lost 5 bases and J lost 3; bases outside the gene matches: 7. CDR3 nucleotides: TGTGCCAGCAGTTTACGGACTAGCGGTGTCTACAATGAGCAGTTCTTC. Its translation is CASSLRTSGVYNEQFF.

There are a few counts of this clonotype. The chain couples TRBV12-5 to TRBJ2-3, with no clear D. The germline V gene has CDR1 LGHNT and CDR2 FRNRAP. There are 12 residues in the CDR3. The V and J ends lost 9 bases and 5 bases respectively, with 12 bases between them. The CDR3 DNA sequence: TGTGCTAGGGGCCCCATGGGAGATACGCAGTATTTT. It is translated as CARGPMGDTQYF.

J is TRBJ1-2 and V is TRBV7-2; D might be TRBD1 (5 bases). From germline, CDR1 is SGHTA and CDR2 FQGNSA. Trimming removed 5 bases at V and 6 bases at J, with 10 bases between. The CDR3 covers 12 residues. CDR3 sequence (DNA): TGTGCCAGCAGCGCGACAGTGGATGGCTACACCTTC. It codes for CASSATVDGYTF.

In regard to this clonotype: At one boundary the junction diverges from the germline segment, which might be a read error. The rearrangement links TRBV5-4 to TRBJ1-1, with 9 positions matching TRBD1. This CDR3 contains 14 residues. Germline lookup yields CDR1 SGHNT and CDR2 YYREEE (reference sequence). This chain's CDR3 is CASSLDRGGTEAFF. The CDR3, as DNA: TGTGCCAGCAGTTTGGACAGGGGCGGGACTGAAGCTTTCTTT.

This clonotype appeared many times. The chain carries TRBV9 and TRBJ2-1; TRBD1 matches at 7 bases. Trimming took 4 bases from V and 2 from J; bases not matched to a gene: 6. Germline V gene data show CDR1 as SGDLS and CDR2 as YYNGEE. This CDR3 has 15 amino acids. The CDR3 sequence is CASSHTGAAYNEQFF. The CDR3 DNA is TGTGCCAGCAGCCACACAGGGGCTGCCTACAATGAGCAGTTCTTC.

This clonotype appeared a few times. V and J are TRBV27 and TRBJ2-7, with a tentative D call TRBD2 (6 bases). The V gene's germline CDR1 is MNHEY and CDR2 SMNVEV (reference sequence). The V end was cut by 7 bases, the J end by 6 bases, with 16 bases between. This CDR3 region has 13 residues. DNA for the CDR3: TGTGCCAGCACGAGGGAGGCCCTCGCCGAGCAGTACTTC. This translates into CASTREALAEQYF.